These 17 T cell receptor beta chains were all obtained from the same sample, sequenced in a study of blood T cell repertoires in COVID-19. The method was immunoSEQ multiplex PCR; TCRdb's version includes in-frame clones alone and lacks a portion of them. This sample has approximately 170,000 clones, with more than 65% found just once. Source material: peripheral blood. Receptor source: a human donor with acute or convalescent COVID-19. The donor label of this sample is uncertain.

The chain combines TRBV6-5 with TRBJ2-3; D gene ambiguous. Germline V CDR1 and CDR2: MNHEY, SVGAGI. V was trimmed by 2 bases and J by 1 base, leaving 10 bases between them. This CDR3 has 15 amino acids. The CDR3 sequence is CASSYRPAGTDTQYF. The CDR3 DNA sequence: TGTGCCAGCAGTTACCGCCCCGCGGGCACAGATACGCAGTATTTT.

The CDR3 here is CASSRRDRASGANVLTF. CDR3 bases: TGCGCCAGCAGTCGCCGGGACAGGGCCTCTGGGGCCAACGTCCTGACTTTC. The chain couples TRBV23-1 to TRBJ2-6; 9 positions agree with TRBD1. TRBV23-1 is an ORF; its function is uncertain. The V gene end was trimmed by 4 bases and the J gene end by 0 bases; junction bases not matched to a gene: 4. CDR3 length: 17 amino acids.

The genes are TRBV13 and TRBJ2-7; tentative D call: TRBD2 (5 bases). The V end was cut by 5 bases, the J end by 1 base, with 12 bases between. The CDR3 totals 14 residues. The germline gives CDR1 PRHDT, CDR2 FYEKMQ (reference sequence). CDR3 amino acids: CASSRGGQSYEQYF. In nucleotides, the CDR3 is TGTGCCAGCAGCCGCGGAGGCCAGTCCTACGAGCAGTACTTC.

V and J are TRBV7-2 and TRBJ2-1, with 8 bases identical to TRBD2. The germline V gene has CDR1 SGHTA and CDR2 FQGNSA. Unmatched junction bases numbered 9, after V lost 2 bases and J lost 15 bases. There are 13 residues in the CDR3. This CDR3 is CASSLTQRGGTFF. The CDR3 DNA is TGTGCCAGCAGCTTAACCCAACGGGGGGGCACGTTCTTC. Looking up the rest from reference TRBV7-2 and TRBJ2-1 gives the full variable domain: GAGVSQSPSNKVTEKGKDVELRCDPISGHTALYWYRQSLGQGLEFLIYFQGNSAPDKSGLPSDRFSAERTGGSVSTLTIQRTQQEDSAVYLCASSLTQRGGTFFGPGTRLTVL.

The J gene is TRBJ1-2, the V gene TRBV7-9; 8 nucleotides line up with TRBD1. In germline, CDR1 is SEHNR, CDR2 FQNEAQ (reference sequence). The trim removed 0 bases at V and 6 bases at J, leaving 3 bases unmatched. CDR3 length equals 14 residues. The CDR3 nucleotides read TGTGCCAGCAGCTTAGCCAGGGGGCAAGATGGCTACACCTTC. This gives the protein CASSLARGQDGYTF. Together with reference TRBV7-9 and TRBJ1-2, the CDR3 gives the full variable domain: DTGVSQNPRHKITKRGQNVTFRCDPISEHNRLYWYRQTLGQGPEFLTYFQNEAQLEKSRLLSDRFSAERPKGSFSTLEIQRTEQGDSAMYLCASSLARGQDGYTFGSGTRLTVV.

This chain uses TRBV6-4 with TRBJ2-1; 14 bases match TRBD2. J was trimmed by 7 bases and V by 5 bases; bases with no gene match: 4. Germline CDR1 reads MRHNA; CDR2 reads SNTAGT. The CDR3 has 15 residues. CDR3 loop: CASSLTSGRGNEQFF. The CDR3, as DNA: TGTGCCAGCAGTCTGACTAGCGGGAGGGGTAATGAGCAGTTCTTC.

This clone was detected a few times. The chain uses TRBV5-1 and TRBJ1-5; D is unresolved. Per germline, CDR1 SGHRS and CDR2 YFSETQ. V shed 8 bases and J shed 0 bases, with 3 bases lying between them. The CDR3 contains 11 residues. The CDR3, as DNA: TGCGCCAGTCTTAGCAATCAGCCCCAGCATTTT. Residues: CASLSNQPQHF.

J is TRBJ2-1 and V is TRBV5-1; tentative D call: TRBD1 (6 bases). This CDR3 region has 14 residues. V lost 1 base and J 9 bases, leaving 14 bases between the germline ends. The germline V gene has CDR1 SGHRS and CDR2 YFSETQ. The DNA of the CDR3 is TGCGCCAGCAGCTTGCAAACAGGGCGGGCTGAGCAGTTCTTC. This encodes CASSLQTGRAEQFF.

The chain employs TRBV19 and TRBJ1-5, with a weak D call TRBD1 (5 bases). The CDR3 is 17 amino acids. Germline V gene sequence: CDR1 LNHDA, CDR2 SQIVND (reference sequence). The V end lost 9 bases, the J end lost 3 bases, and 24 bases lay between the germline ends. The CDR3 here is CASKPNLQGSLNQPQHF. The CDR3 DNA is TGTGCCAGCAAACCGAACCTTCAGGGATCCCTCAATCAGCCCCAGCATTTT.

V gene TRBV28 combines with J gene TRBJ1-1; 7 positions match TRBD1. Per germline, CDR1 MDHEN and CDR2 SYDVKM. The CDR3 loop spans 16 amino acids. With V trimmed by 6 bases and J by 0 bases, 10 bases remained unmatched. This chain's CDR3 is CASRPPGQNMNTEAFF. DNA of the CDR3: TGTGCCAGCAGACCACCGGGACAGAACATGAACACTGAAGCTTTCTTT. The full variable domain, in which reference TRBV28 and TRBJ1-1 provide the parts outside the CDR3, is DVKVTQSSRYLVKRTGEKVFLECVQDMDHENMFWYRQDPGLGLRLIYFSYDVKMKEKGDIPEGYSVSREKKERFSLILESASTNQTSMYLCASRPPGQNMNTEAFFGQGTRLTVV.

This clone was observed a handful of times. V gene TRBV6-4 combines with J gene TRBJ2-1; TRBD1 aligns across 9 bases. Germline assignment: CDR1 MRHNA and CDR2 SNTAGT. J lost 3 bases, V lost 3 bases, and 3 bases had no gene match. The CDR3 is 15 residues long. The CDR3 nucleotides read TGTGCCAGCAGTGAGGGACAGGGTGGCTACAATGAGCAGTTCTTC. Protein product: CASSEGQGGYNEQFF.

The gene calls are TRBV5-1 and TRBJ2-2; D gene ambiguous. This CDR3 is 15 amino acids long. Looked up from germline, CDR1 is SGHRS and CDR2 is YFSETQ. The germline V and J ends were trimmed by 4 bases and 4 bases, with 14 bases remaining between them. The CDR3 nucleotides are TGCGCCAGCAGCGCTCGCGGAGAACCCACCGGGGAGCTGTTTTTT. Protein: CASSARGEPTGELFF.

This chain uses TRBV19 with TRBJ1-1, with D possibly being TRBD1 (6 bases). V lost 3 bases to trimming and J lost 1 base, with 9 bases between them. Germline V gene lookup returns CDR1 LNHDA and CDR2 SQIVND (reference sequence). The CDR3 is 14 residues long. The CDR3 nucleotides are TGTGCCAGTAGTATCGGACAGACGAACACTGAAGCTTTCTTT. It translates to CASSIGQTNTEAFF.

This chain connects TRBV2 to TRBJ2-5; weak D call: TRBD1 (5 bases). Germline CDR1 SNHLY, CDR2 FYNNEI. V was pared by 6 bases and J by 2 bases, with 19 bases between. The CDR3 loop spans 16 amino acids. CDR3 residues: CASSFLKGAIQETQYF. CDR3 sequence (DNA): TGTGCCAGCAGCTTTCTCAAAGGGGCTATTCAAGAGACCCAGTACTTC. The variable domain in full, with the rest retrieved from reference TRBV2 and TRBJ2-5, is EPEVTQTPSHQVTQMGQEVILRCVPISNHLYFYWYRQILGQKVEFLVSFYNNEISEKSEIFDDQFSVERPDGSNFTLKIRSTKLEDSAMYFCASSFLKGAIQETQYFGPGTRLLVL.

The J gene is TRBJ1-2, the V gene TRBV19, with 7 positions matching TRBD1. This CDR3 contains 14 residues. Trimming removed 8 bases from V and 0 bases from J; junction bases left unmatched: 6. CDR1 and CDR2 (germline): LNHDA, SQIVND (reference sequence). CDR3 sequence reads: CASGRDSSNYGYTF. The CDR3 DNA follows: TGTGCCAGTGGTAGGGACAGTTCTAACTATGGCTACACCTTC.

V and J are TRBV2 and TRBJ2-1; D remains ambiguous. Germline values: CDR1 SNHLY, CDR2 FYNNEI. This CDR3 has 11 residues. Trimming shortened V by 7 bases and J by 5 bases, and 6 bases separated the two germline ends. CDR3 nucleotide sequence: TGTGCCAGCAAACTCAACAATGAGCAGTTCTTC. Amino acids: CASKLNNEQFF.

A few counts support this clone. The CDR3 region has the DNA TGTGCCAGCAGTTACTCAAGGACAGGGGGCTCTAGGACCCAGTACTTC. This encodes CASSYSRTGGSRTQYF. The chain recombines TRBV6-5 with TRBJ2-5, with TRBD1 matching over 11 bases. CDR3 size: 16 residues. From germline, CDR1 is MNHEY and CDR2 SVGAGI. Unmatched junction bases numbered 7, after V lost 0 bases and J lost 7 bases.